The 25 T cell receptor beta chains presented below share a single source sample, sequenced in a study of T cell responses to AZD1222 COVID-19 vaccine (TCRdb year 2021). The library was built by means of the immunoSEQ multiplex PCR assay. TCRdb carries this immuneACCESS record with in-frame sequences only. Its versions omit some clonotypes, under half of them owing to an unresolved V gene in the studies checked, with the rest unexplained. Present in this sample are some 58,000 clones, 60% to 80% of which were seen just once. Of the sample, 4% to 5% falls within the top ten clones. The time point label, read with the paper, signifies: about 28 days (+/-7) after the second vaccine dose. The sequenced sample was peripheral blood, obtained 28 days after the second AZD1222 dose. The receptors stem from an adult who received the AZD1222 COVID-19 vaccine.

This rearrangement joins TRBV5-6 to TRBJ2-5; 8 positions match TRBD2. V lost 3 bases, J lost 1 base, and 11 bases stayed unmatched. The CDR3 length is 17 residues. Germline CDR1 is SGHDT and CDR2 is YYEEEE. The CDR3 DNA sequence: TGTGCCAGCAGCTGGGGGGCTGGCGGGAGGATCCAAGAGACCCAGTACTTC. Protein product: CASSWGAGGRIQETQYF.

The rearrangement uses TRBV7-2 and TRBJ2-5; D gene ambiguous. This CDR3 is 14 amino acids long. Germline V lookup: CDR1 SGHTA, CDR2 FQGNSA. V shed 2 bases and J shed 4 bases, with 11 bases lying between them. In nucleotides, the CDR3 is TGTGCCAGCAGCTTAACCGGGCCGCGAGAGACCCAGTACTTC. Translated: CASSLTGPRETQYF.

This chain connects TRBV19 to TRBJ2-6, with 7 bases fitting TRBD1. Germline V gene sequence: CDR1 LNHDA, CDR2 SQIVND (reference sequence). V lost 8 bases, J lost 2 bases, and 3 bases stayed unmatched. The CDR3 is made up of 14 amino acids. This CDR3 is CASCDRAGANVLTF. CDR3 bases: TGTGCCAGTTGCGACAGGGCTGGGGCCAACGTCCTGACTTTC.

The V gene is TRBV7-9, the J gene TRBJ1-4; D may be TRBD1 (5 bases). The ends were cut back, 8 bases at V and 7 bases at J, with 20 bases in the middle. The CDR3 runs to 15 residues. Per the germline V gene, CDR1 is SEHNR and CDR2 is FQNEAQ (reference sequence). The DNA for the CDR3 is TGTGCCAGCGGACGGGACCGAGGGTTCGGTGAAAAACTGTTTTTT. As protein: CASGRDRGFGEKLFF.

The chain has TRBV4-1 and TRBJ2-7; D might be TRBD1 (5 bases). CDR3 length: 13 amino acids. Trimming left V 4 bases short and J 7 bases short, with 14 bases between. CDR1 MGHRA and CDR2 YSYEKL come from the germline V gene. The CDR3 DNA reads as TGCGCCAGCAGCCTTTTTCAGGGTTTAGAGCAGTACTTC. Residues: CASSLFQGLEQYF.

The chain has TRBV28 and TRBJ2-1; 12 bases map to TRBD1. CDR1 is MDHEN and CDR2 is SYDVKM in the germline V gene. The length of the CDR3 is 15 residues. V shed 6 bases, J shed 10 bases, and the junction held 10 bases outside the gene matches. The CDR3 sequence: CASSSGGTGGLEQFF. The DNA of the CDR3 is TGTGCCAGCAGCAGTGGGGGGACAGGGGGCTTGGAGCAGTTCTTC.

This chain connects TRBV7-9 to TRBJ2-3, with D perhaps being TRBD1 or TRBD2 (6 bases each). This CDR3 is 15 amino acids long. Per germline, CDR1 SEHNR and CDR2 FQNEAQ (reference sequence). The ends were cut back, 3 bases at V and 1 base at J, with 11 bases in the middle. As DNA, the CDR3 is TGTGCCAGCAGCTTTGGAGGGGGTGGCACAGATACGCAGTATTTT. Its translation: CASSFGGGGTDTQYF.

The gene calls are TRBV9 and TRBJ2-2; possibly TRBD1 for D (6 bases). Germline V gene data show CDR1 as SGDLS and CDR2 as YYNGEE. CDR3 length equals 12 residues. The V gene lost 6 bases and the J gene lost 6 bases, with 9 bases spanning the gap. CDR3 sequence reads: CASNRVAGELFF. The CDR3 bases are TGTGCCAGCAACAGGGTGGCCGGGGAGCTGTTTTTT.

This rearrangement joins TRBV28 to TRBJ2-1; TRBD2 aligns across 9 bases. Unmatched junction bases numbered 8, after V lost 7 bases and J lost 4 bases. CDR3 size: 15 residues. The germline V gene encodes CDR1 MDHEN and CDR2 SYDVKM. CDR3 residues: CASKLSGGSYNEQFF. CDR3 sequence (DNA): TGTGCCAGCAAACTTAGCGGGGGAAGTTACAATGAGCAGTTCTTC.

The chain is built from TRBV18 and TRBJ2-3, with TRBD1 as a possible D gene (5 bases). The ends were cut back, 5 bases at V and 0 bases at J, with 9 bases in the middle. The V gene's germline CDR1 is KGHSH and CDR2 LQKENI. The CDR3 totals 14 residues. CDR3 region: CASSTSGSTDTQYF. The DNA of the CDR3 is TGTGCCAGCTCAACCTCAGGGAGCACAGATACGCAGTATTTT.

V usage is TRBV15 and J usage is TRBJ1-6; unclear D gene. V lost 0 bases, J lost 6 bases, and 3 bases lay in between. Germline values: CDR1 LNHNV, CDR2 YYDKDF (reference sequence). The CDR3 is 13 residues long. CDR3 in amino acids: CATSRDLNSPLHF. The DNA for the CDR3 is TGTGCCACCAGCAGAGATCTTAATTCACCCCTCCACTTT.

This clone appeared a few times. This chain links TRBV7-2 with TRBJ2-5; a possible D gene is TRBD2 (6 bases). The CDR3 is 13 residues long. V was pared by 4 bases and J by 3 bases, with 9 bases between. CDR1 is SGHTA and CDR2 is FQGNSA in the germline V gene. CDR3 in amino acids: CASSSAGKETQYF. CDR3 DNA: TGTGCCAGCAGCTCCGCGGGAAAAGAGACCCAGTACTTC.

The count of this clone is one. The chain links TRBV29-1 to TRBJ2-2, with D perhaps given as TRBD1 or TRBD2 (5 bases each). This CDR3 contains 15 residues. The germline CDR1 and CDR2 sequences are SQVTM and ANQGSEA. V was trimmed by 6 bases and J by 0 bases, leaving 14 bases between them. The DNA of the CDR3 is TGCAGCGTCGAACTCGGGACCTCGAACACCGGGGAGCTGTTTTTT. Translated, it gives CSVELGTSNTGELFF.

This clone has more than one count but fewer than ten. The V and J genes are TRBV7-3 and TRBJ1-1; D unclear. The CDR3 length is 13 residues. Germline V gene data show CDR1 as SGHTA and CDR2 as FQGTGA. Trimming removed 4 bases at V and 8 bases at J, with 14 bases between. Written as DNA, the CDR3 is TGTGCCAGCAGCTCCTCAATTGGCGGGGAAGCTTTCTTT. Protein sequence: CASSSSIGGEAFF.

This chain links TRBV6-1 with TRBJ2-2; 13 positions agree with TRBD2. The CDR3 has 17 amino acids. The V gene end was trimmed by 3 bases and the J gene end by 6 bases; junction bases not matched to a gene: 7. Germline V gives CDR1 MNHNS, CDR2 SASEGT. The CDR3 reads CASSDVTSGGAAGELFF. The CDR3 DNA follows: TGTGCCAGCAGTGACGTAACTAGCGGGGGGGCCGCCGGGGAGCTGTTTTTT.

The chain is built from TRBV10-3 and TRBJ1-1; D is perhaps TRBD1 (5 bases). This CDR3 has 13 residues. Germline CDR1 reads ENHRY; CDR2 reads SYGVKD. V was pared by 11 bases and J by 2 bases, with 15 bases between. The CDR3 DNA is TGTGCCCCCTCGGGGGGTCGAAACACTGAAGCTTTCTTT. Translation: CAPSGGRNTEAFF.

The chain has TRBV28 and TRBJ1-5, with 7 bases matching TRBD1. The CDR3 has 15 amino acids. Losses at the gene ends were 5 bases for V and 3 bases for J; bases not matched to a gene: 7. Germline V gives CDR1 MDHEN, CDR2 SYDVKM. This chain's CDR3 is CASSLPGQPNQPQHF. In DNA, the CDR3 is TGTGCCAGCAGTCTTCCGGGACAGCCCAATCAGCCCCAGCATTTT.

J is TRBJ1-2 and V is TRBV4-1; the match to TRBD1 covers 7 bases. The trim removed 1 base at V and 4 bases at J, leaving 15 bases unmatched. CDR3 length: 18 residues. Germline loops: CDR1 MGHRA, CDR2 YSYEKL. This chain's CDR3 is CASSQALGRGQTGYGYTF. For the CDR3, the DNA is TGCGCCAGCAGCCAAGCTCTGGGGAGGGGACAGACGGGCTATGGCTACACCTTC.

The rearrangement joins TRBV7-9 to TRBJ2-1; TRBD2 might be the D (7 bases). The germline V gene encodes CDR1 SEHNR and CDR2 FQNEAQ (reference sequence). This CDR3 comprises 15 residues. V was pared by 5 bases and J by 9 bases, with 20 bases between. The CDR3 loop reads CASSPGAGARSEQFF. CDR3 bases: TGTGCCAGCAGCCCAGGGGCGGGGGCGCGAAGTGAGCAGTTCTTC.

The V gene is TRBV5-4, the J gene TRBJ2-1, with 7 bases aligning to TRBD2. Germline assignment: CDR1 SGHNT and CDR2 YYREEE (reference sequence). V was clipped by 4 bases and J by 1 base; unmatched bases: 5. This CDR3 spans 15 amino acids. For the CDR3, the DNA is TGTGCCAGCAGCCACCCTAGCGGTTCCTACAATGAGCAGTTCTTC. Residues: CASSHPSGSYNEQFF.

This clone was seen only a few times. The chain uses TRBV6-1 and TRBJ2-7; TRBD1 aligns across 11 bases. J gave up 0 bases and V 4 bases, and 5 bases lay outside the gene matches. The CDR3 is made up of 16 amino acids. The germline V gene has CDR1 MNHNS and CDR2 SASEGT. The CDR3 is CASSAGTGGSSYEQYV. The CDR3 DNA reads as TGTGCCAGCAGTGCCGGGACAGGGGGAAGCTCCTACGAGCAGTACGTC.

This clone was detected only a few times. V usage is TRBV11-3 and J usage is TRBJ2-2, with a possible D match to TRBD1 (6 bases). Germline lookup yields CDR1 SGHNT and CDR2 YENEEA. The CDR3 has 13 amino acids. V was cut by 5 bases and J by 4 bases, with 8 bases left in between. The DNA of the CDR3 is TGTGCCAGCAGCCAGGGGTTCACCGGGGAGCTGTTTTTT. Its protein product is CASSQGFTGELFF.

The chain combines TRBV7-8 with TRBJ2-1, with D maybe TRBD2 (5 bases). The CDR3 extends over 14 amino acids. The germline gives CDR1 SGHVS, CDR2 FQNEAQ. Trimming shortened V by 3 bases and J by 7 bases, and 13 bases separated the two germline ends. This CDR3 is CASSFLEGLNEQFF. For the CDR3, the DNA is TGTGCCAGCAGCTTTCTCGAGGGCTTGAATGAGCAGTTCTTC.

In this sample, this clone turned up a few times. The chain has TRBV5-5 and TRBJ1-2; D is undetermined. This CDR3 comprises 15 residues. V dropped 4 bases and J dropped 7 bases, with 20 bases sitting between them. CDR1 SGHKS and CDR2 YYEKEE come from the germline V gene (reference sequence). The CDR3 spells CASSPSLWREAGYTF. The CDR3 coding sequence is TGTGCCAGCAGCCCCTCCCTTTGGAGGGAGGCTGGCTACACCTTC.

The V call is TRBV28, the J call TRBJ1-2; no reliable D call. V shed 6 bases and J shed 4 bases, with 9 bases lying between them. There are 12 residues in the CDR3. Germline V gene sequence: CDR1 MDHEN, CDR2 SYDVKM. The CDR3 sequence: CASRGEVYGYTF. Written as DNA, the CDR3 is TGTGCCAGCAGGGGCGAAGTCTATGGCTACACCTTC.